The rows below give T cell receptor beta chains drawn from one sample of a study of T-cell memory formation after mild COVID-19. TCRdb re-called the 5' RACE reads through MiXCR, storing one row per CDR3 protein. Of 470,000 or so distinct CDR3 sequences listed, around a sixth are singletons. Sequences were obtained from PBMCs or a T cell subset sorted from them (not recorded which). Receptors were obtained from an adult woman who had mild COVID-19 (a few samples of this study predate the infection). Cell type and time point are not known. Both conserved end residues are part of each CDR3. A D gene is named only where the DNA matches it firmly. Rows give clone size only sometimes, using once, few, many, or a class for an expanded clone.

d_gene: -
len: 15
v_gene: TRBV19
abundance: -
j_gene: TRBJ2-1
CDR3nt: TGTGCCAGTAGTACCCTCGGACAGGAGGGGAATGAGCAGTTCTTC
CDR3aa: CASSTLGQEGNEQFF

d_gene: -
len: 14
v_gene: TRBV4-2
abundance: -
j_gene: TRBJ2-5
CDR3nt: TGTGCCAGCAGCCAGGACATTGAAGAGGAGACCCAGTACTTC
CDR3aa: CASSQDIEEETQYF

d_gene: TRBD2
len: 14
v_gene: TRBV18
abundance: few
j_gene: TRBJ2-1
CDR3nt: TGTGCCAGCTCACCAGAAACTAGCGTAGATGAGCAGTTCTTC
CDR3aa: CASSPETSVDEQFF

d_gene: -
len: 14
v_gene: TRBV6-1
abundance: few
j_gene: TRBJ1-1
CDR3nt: TGTGCCAGCAGCCTGGGGGGAAAGGACACTGAAGCTTTCTTT
CDR3aa: CASSLGGKDTEAFF

d_gene: -
len: 14
v_gene: TRBV12-3/TRBV12-4
abundance: -
j_gene: TRBJ2-5
CDR3nt: TGTGCCAGCAGTATTCGCGGACAGTCAGAGACCCAGTACTTC
CDR3aa: CASSIRGQSETQYF

d_gene: TRBD2
len: 12
v_gene: TRBV7-9
abundance: -
j_gene: TRBJ2-1
CDR3nt: TGTGCCAGCAGCTTTCCGACTAGCGTACCGTTCTTC
CDR3aa: CASSFPTSVPFF

d_gene: TRBD2
len: 15
v_gene: TRBV6-5
abundance: many
j_gene: TRBJ2-3
CDR3nt: TGTGCCAGCGTTCCTAGCGGGGGGACCACAGATACGCAGTATTTT
CDR3aa: CASVPSGGTTDTQYF

d_gene: -
len: 12
v_gene: TRBV12-3/TRBV12-4
abundance: -
j_gene: TRBJ1-5
CDR3nt: TGTGCCAGCAGTTTAGGAGAGGGACCCCAGCATTTT
CDR3aa: CASSLGEGPQHF

d_gene: TRBD2
len: 13
v_gene: TRBV29-1
abundance: -
j_gene: TRBJ2-1
CDR3nt: TGCAGTTCGAGACTAGCGGACTACAATGAGCAGTTCTTC
CDR3aa: CSSRLADYNEQFF

d_gene: TRBD1
len: 16
v_gene: TRBV7-2
abundance: few
j_gene: TRBJ2-7
CDR3nt: TGTGCCAGCAGCTTAGCACAGGGGTCAAATTCCTACGAGCAGTACTTC
CDR3aa: CASSLAQGSNSYEQYF

d_gene: TRBD1
len: 16
v_gene: TRBV7-2
abundance: few
j_gene: TRBJ2-2
CDR3nt: TGTGCCAGCAGCTCACCCTACAGGGGGCCTCACGGGGAGCTGTTTTTT
CDR3aa: CASSSPYRGPHGELFF

d_gene: -
len: 14
v_gene: TRBV7-9
abundance: -
j_gene: TRBJ2-7
CDR3nt: TGTGCCAGCAGCCGGGGCGGTGACCCGGGCGAGCAGTACTTC
CDR3aa: CASSRGGDPGEQYF

d_gene: -
len: 13
v_gene: TRBV5-1
abundance: few
j_gene: TRBJ2-5
CDR3nt: TGCGCCAGCAGGAGGGCGGGGCAAGAGACCCAGTACTTC
CDR3aa: CASRRAGQETQYF

d_gene: -
len: 13
v_gene: TRBV6-2/TRBV6-3
abundance: few
j_gene: TRBJ2-4
CDR3nt: TGTGCCAGCAAGGGGTCTACTAAAAACATTCAGTACTTC
CDR3aa: CASKGSTKNIQYF

d_gene: TRBD1
len: 15
v_gene: TRBV7-9
abundance: -
j_gene: TRBJ2-7
CDR3nt: TGTGCCAGCAGCCCCCAGGGACAGTTGAACTACGAGCAGTACTTC
CDR3aa: CASSPQGQLNYEQYF

d_gene: TRBD2
len: 18
v_gene: TRBV7-9
abundance: -
j_gene: TRBJ2-7
CDR3nt: TGTGCCAGCAGCTCAACTCTTGAGATCGGCGGGAGTTCCTACGAGCAGTACTTC
CDR3aa: CASSSTLEIGGSSYEQYF

d_gene: -
len: 15
v_gene: TRBV11-2
abundance: few
j_gene: TRBJ2-7
CDR3nt: TGTGCCAGCAGCATCACCGGGACCAAAATTGTGGGGCAGTACTTC
CDR3aa: CASSITGTKIVGQYF

d_gene: TRBD1
len: 13
v_gene: TRBV10-3
abundance: -
j_gene: TRBJ2-7
CDR3nt: TGTGCCATCAGGACCCGGGACAGTTACGAGCAGTACTTC
CDR3aa: CAIRTRDSYEQYF

d_gene: TRBD1
len: 16
v_gene: TRBV5-1
abundance: few
j_gene: TRBJ2-1
CDR3nt: TGCGCCAGCAGAGATCCCGGGACAGGGAGCCACAATGAGCAGTTCTTC
CDR3aa: CASRDPGTGSHNEQFF

d_gene: -
len: 16
v_gene: TRBV24-1
abundance: many
j_gene: TRBJ1-1
CDR3nt: TGTGCCACCAGTGATTTCTTGGAGACACCATTCACTGAAGCTTTCTTT
CDR3aa: CATSDFLETPFTEAFF

d_gene: -
len: 13
v_gene: TRBV6-2/TRBV6-3
abundance: -
j_gene: TRBJ1-5
CDR3nt: TGTGCCAGCAGGAAAGGGAGTAATCAGCCCCAGCATTTT
CDR3aa: CASRKGSNQPQHF

d_gene: TRBD1
len: 14
v_gene: TRBV12-3/TRBV12-4
abundance: few
j_gene: TRBJ2-7
CDR3nt: TGTGCCAGCAGTTTCACAGGGGGTGGGTACGAGCAGTACTTC
CDR3aa: CASSFTGGGYEQYF

d_gene: TRBD2
len: 15
v_gene: TRBV6-2/TRBV6-3
abundance: -
j_gene: TRBJ2-1
CDR3nt: TGTGCCAGCAGTTACGCTAGCGGGGGGTACAATGAGCAGTTCTTC
CDR3aa: CASSYASGGYNEQFF

d_gene: -
len: 16
v_gene: TRBV3-1
abundance: -
j_gene: TRBJ2-5
CDR3nt: TGTGCCAGCAGCCAAGAAGTCCTTAGGAGGAGGGAGACCCAGTACTTC
CDR3aa: CASSQEVLRRRETQYF

d_gene: TRBD2
len: 14
v_gene: TRBV12-3/TRBV12-4
abundance: -
j_gene: TRBJ2-1
CDR3nt: TGTGCCAGCAGAAAAACGAGCGGGGGGTATGAGCAGTTCTTC
CDR3aa: CASRKTSGGYEQFF

d_gene: -
len: 13
v_gene: TRBV30
abundance: -
j_gene: TRBJ2-1
CDR3nt: TGTGCCTGGGACTGGCCCAACTACAATGAGCAGTTCTTC
CDR3aa: CAWDWPNYNEQFF

d_gene: -
len: 15
v_gene: TRBV4-3
abundance: few
j_gene: TRBJ2-3
CDR3nt: TGCGCCAGCAGTACGGGCGGGCGTAAGGTAGATACGCAGTATTTT
CDR3aa: CASSTGGRKVDTQYF

d_gene: -
len: 17
v_gene: TRBV7-8
abundance: -
j_gene: TRBJ1-5
CDR3nt: TGTGCCAGCAGCTTAACCTGGACAGTGAATAGCAATCAGCCCCAGCATTTT
CDR3aa: CASSLTWTVNSNQPQHF

d_gene: TRBD1
len: 14
v_gene: TRBV6-5
abundance: -
j_gene: TRBJ2-7
CDR3nt: TGTGCCAGCACGACAGGGCCGGGGAGTTACGAGCAGTACTTC
CDR3aa: CASTTGPGSYEQYF

d_gene: -
len: 16
v_gene: TRBV29-1
abundance: -
j_gene: TRBJ2-2
CDR3nt: TGCAGCGCCCGAGGTGTTTTCCCAGGGAACACCGGGGAGCTGTTTTTT
CDR3aa: CSARGVFPGNTGELFF

d_gene: -
len: 16
v_gene: TRBV6-5
abundance: few
j_gene: TRBJ2-1
CDR3nt: TGTGCCAGCAGTTACTCATCGGGAGTTATTAGCAATGAGCAGTTCTTC
CDR3aa: CASSYSSGVISNEQFF

d_gene: TRBD1
len: 17
v_gene: TRBV4-2
abundance: -
j_gene: TRBJ2-3
CDR3nt: TGTGCCAGCAGCCAACGGACAGGGGGCGTGGGCACAGATACGCAGTATTTT
CDR3aa: CASSQRTGGVGTDTQYF

d_gene: TRBD2
len: 16
v_gene: TRBV24-1
abundance: -
j_gene: TRBJ2-1
CDR3nt: TGTGCCACCAGTGAACTCACTAGCGGGAGTTACAATGAGCAGTTCTTC
CDR3aa: CATSELTSGSYNEQFF

d_gene: -
len: 13
v_gene: TRBV5-1
abundance: few
j_gene: TRBJ2-7
CDR3nt: TGCGCCAGCAGCCGGTACGAGGCTGGGGAGCAGTACTTC
CDR3aa: CASSRYEAGEQYF

d_gene: -
len: 14
v_gene: TRBV12-3/TRBV12-4
abundance: few
j_gene: TRBJ1-1
CDR3nt: TGTGCCAGCAGTTTAAACAGGGCGGCGGCTGAAGCTTTCTTT
CDR3aa: CASSLNRAAAEAFF

d_gene: -
len: 16
v_gene: TRBV5-1
abundance: -
j_gene: TRBJ2-7
CDR3nt: TGCGCCAGCAGCTTAGGCAGGGGGACTAGTTCCTACGAGCAGTACTTC
CDR3aa: CASSLGRGTSSYEQYF

d_gene: TRBD2
len: 16
v_gene: TRBV4-2
abundance: -
j_gene: TRBJ2-1
CDR3nt: TGTGCCAGCAGCAACGGGACTAGCTGGGTTTTCAATGAGCAGTTCTTC
CDR3aa: CASSNGTSWVFNEQFF

d_gene: -
len: 14
v_gene: TRBV7-6
abundance: many
j_gene: TRBJ2-1
CDR3nt: TGTGCCAGCAGCCCCGGTGGCGGTAGGAATGAGCAGTTCTTC
CDR3aa: CASSPGGGRNEQFF

d_gene: -
len: 16
v_gene: TRBV4-1
abundance: few
j_gene: TRBJ1-6
CDR3nt: TGCGCCAGCAGTCGAACAGGTTCCGCGGGTAATTCACCCCTCCACTTT
CDR3aa: CASSRTGSAGNSPLHF

d_gene: TRBD2
len: 14
v_gene: TRBV20-1
abundance: -
j_gene: TRBJ2-7
CDR3nt: TGCAGTGCTAGGCCGACTAGCGGGGGTTACGAGCAGTACTTC
CDR3aa: CSARPTSGGYEQYF

d_gene: -
len: 14
v_gene: TRBV5-1
abundance: few
j_gene: TRBJ2-7
CDR3nt: TGCGCCAGCAGCTTGGGGGTCAGGTCCTACGAGCAGTACTTC
CDR3aa: CASSLGVRSYEQYF

d_gene: TRBD2
len: 15
v_gene: TRBV24-1
abundance: once
j_gene: TRBJ2-1
CDR3nt: TGTGCCACCAGTCTCGAGGCGGGAGCCGATACTGAGCAGTTCTTC
CDR3aa: CATSLEAGADTEQFF

d_gene: -
len: 16
v_gene: TRBV27
abundance: few
j_gene: TRBJ1-5
CDR3nt: TGTGCCAGCAGTCCCCTTGCGGGGGATAGCAATCAGCCCCAGCATTTT
CDR3aa: CASSPLAGDSNQPQHF

d_gene: TRBD2
len: 18
v_gene: TRBV5-4
abundance: -
j_gene: TRBJ2-2
CDR3nt: TGTGCCAGCAGCCGCGGGACTAGCGGGGGGCTGAACACCGGGGAGCTGTTTTTT
CDR3aa: CASSRGTSGGLNTGELFF